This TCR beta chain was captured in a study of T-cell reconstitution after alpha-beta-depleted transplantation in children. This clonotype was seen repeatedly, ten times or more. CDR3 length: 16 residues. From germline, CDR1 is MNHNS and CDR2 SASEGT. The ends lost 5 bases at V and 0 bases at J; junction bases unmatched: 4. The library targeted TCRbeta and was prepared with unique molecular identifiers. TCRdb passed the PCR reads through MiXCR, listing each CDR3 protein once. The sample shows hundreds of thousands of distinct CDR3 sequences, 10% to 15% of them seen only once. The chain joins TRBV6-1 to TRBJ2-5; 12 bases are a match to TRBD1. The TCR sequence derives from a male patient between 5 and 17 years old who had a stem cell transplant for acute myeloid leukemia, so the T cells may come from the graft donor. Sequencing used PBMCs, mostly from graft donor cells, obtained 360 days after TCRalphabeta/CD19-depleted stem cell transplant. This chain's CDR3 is CASSSRDRGHQETQYF. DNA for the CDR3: TGTGCCAGCAGTAGCCGGGACAGGGGGCACCAAGAGACCCAGTACTTC.